Listed below are T cell receptor beta chains from one sample, sequenced in a study of shared clonotypes between healthy human individuals. Here immunoSEQ multiplex PCR was the method, and the copy in TCRdb shows in-frame clones only, minus some. The sample consists of some 2,000,000 clones, 85% to 95% of them appearing once. The sample was naive CD4+ T cells sorted from blood. These receptors were collected from a man aged 18 to 30 in good health. Each CDR3 is given with its conserved first and last residue. A D gene is named only where the DNA matches it firmly. Clone size is shown for a subset of rows, as once, few, many or a class of expanded clone.

D gene	V gene	clone size	J gene	CDR3 protein	CDR3 DNA
.	TRBV30	.	TRBJ2-6	CAWDGRKGANVLTF	TGTGCCTGGGACGGGCGTAAAGGGGCCAACGTCCTGACTTTC
.	TRBV7-3	.	TRBJ2-3	CASSLGGITDTQYF	TGTGCCAGCAGCTTAGGTGGGATCACAGATACGCAGTATTTT
TRBD2	TRBV18	.	TRBJ2-2	CASSAGLDTGELFF	TGTGCCAGCTCCGCCGGACTAGACACCGGGGAGCTGTTTTTT
.	TRBV7-9	.	TRBJ1-1	CASSSTAEAFF	TGTGCCAGCAGCTCGACGGCCGAAGCTTTCTTT
.	TRBV28	once	TRBJ1-3	CASSLKQLGNTIYF	TGTGCCAGCAGTTTAAAACAGTTGGGAAACACCATATATTTT
.	TRBV15	.	TRBJ2-7	CATSRETGKAYEQYF	TGTGCCACCAGCCGCGAGACCGGGAAGGCTTACGAGCAGTACTTC
TRBD1	TRBV10-3	.	TRBJ2-7	CAIRPGTDSYEQYF	TGTGCCATCAGACCCGGGACAGACTCCTACGAGCAGTACTTC
.	TRBV10-3	.	TRBJ2-5	CAITPGPQETQYF	TGTGCCATCACCCCGGGACCGCAAGAGACCCAGTACTTC
.	TRBV7-9	.	TRBJ1-2	CASSLSATDNYGYTF	TGTGCCAGCAGCTTATCGGCAACAGATAACTATGGCTACACCTTC
.	TRBV18	.	TRBJ1-1	CASSPLMNTEAFF	TGTGCCAGCTCACCACTCATGAACACTGAAGCTTTCTTT
TRBD2	TRBV11-2	.	TRBJ2-7	CASSPQGGGLEQYF	TGTGCCAGCAGCCCGCAGGGCGGGGGACTCGAGCAGTACTTC
.	TRBV5-1	.	TRBJ2-7	CASSSQRLGSSYEQYF	TGCGCCAGCAGCTCCCAAAGACTGGGGAGCTCCTACGAGCAGTACTTC
.	TRBV7-9	.	TRBJ2-3	CASSQIRGALADTQYF	TGTGCCAGCAGCCAAATCCGGGGGGCCCTAGCAGATACGCAGTATTTT
.	TRBV28	.	TRBJ2-3	CASSFFSTDTQYF	TGTGCCAGCAGTTTCTTTAGCACAGATACGCAGTATTTT
.	TRBV7-9	.	TRBJ2-2	CASSLTMTNTGELFF	TGTGCCAGCAGCTTAACAATGACGAACACCGGGGAGCTGTTTTTT
.	TRBV5-1	.	TRBJ1-1	CASSGGAGNTEAFF	TGCGCCAGCAGCGGCGGGGCAGGGAACACTGAAGCTTTCTTT
TRBD1	TRBV19	.	TRBJ1-3	CASSPDRDGTIYF	TGTGCCAGTAGTCCGGACAGGGACGGCACCATATATTTT
.	TRBV7-2	.	TRBJ1-2	CASSLEGGRFGYTF	TGTGCCAGCAGCTTAGAAGGAGGGAGATTTGGCTACACCTTC
.	TRBV6-1	.	TRBJ1-2	CASREAGTLGNNYGYTF	TGTGCCAGCAGGGAAGCCGGGACACTCGGTAATAACTATGGCTACACCTTC
TRBD1	TRBV6-1	.	TRBJ2-7	CASSGPGQGSNEQYF	TGTGCCAGCAGTGGACCGGGACAGGGTTCGAACGAGCAGTACTTC
TRBD1	TRBV6-5	.	TRBJ2-2	CASRLGGANTGELFF	TGTGCCAGCAGGCTAGGGGGCGCGAACACCGGGGAGCTGTTTTTT
TRBD1	TRBV6-5	.	TRBJ2-2	CASSYVGQGRTGELFF	TGTGCCAGCAGTTACGTGGGACAGGGACGAACCGGGGAGCTGTTTTTT
TRBD1	TRBV6-1	.	TRBJ2-2	CASRGQGITGELFF	TGTGCCAGCAGAGGACAGGGGATCACCGGGGAGCTGTTTTTT
.	TRBV15	.	TRBJ1-5	CATSRDSRTNQPQHF	TGTGCCACCAGCAGAGATTCCCGGACGAATCAGCCCCAGCATTTT
TRBD2	TRBV27	.	TRBJ2-3	CASSLREGDTQYF	TGTGCCAGCAGTTTACGGGAGGGAGATACGCAGTATTTT
TRBD1	TRBV19	.	TRBJ2-7	CASSVTGGVREQYF	TGTGCCAGTAGTGTAACAGGGGGTGTTCGCGAGCAGTACTTC
TRBD1	TRBV19	.	TRBJ1-5	CASSTQSTGSVGQPQHF	TGTGCCAGTAGTACCCAATCGACAGGGAGCGTCGGTCAGCCCCAGCATTTT
.	TRBV2	.	TRBJ2-2	CASSVVGARNTGELFF	TGTGCCAGCAGTGTGGTTGGGGCTCGGAACACCGGGGAGCTGTTTTTT
TRBD1	TRBV7-9	.	TRBJ2-7	CASSIQGTAYEQYF	TGTGCCAGCAGCATACAAGGGACAGCTTACGAGCAGTACTTC
.	TRBV6-5	.	TRBJ2-7	CASSFREQYF	TGTGCCAGCAGTTTTCGGGAGCAGTACTTC
.	TRBV6-1	.	TRBJ1-5	CASSEAAKGQPQHF	TGTGCCAGCAGTGAAGCGGCAAAGGGTCAGCCCCAGCATTTT
.	TRBV9	.	TRBJ1-6	CASSDREDSPLHF	TGTGCCAGCAGCGACAGGGAGGATTCACCCCTCCACTTT
TRBD2	TRBV30	.	TRBJ2-3	CAWSPTSGYTDTQYF	TGTGCCTGGAGTCCCACTAGCGGATACACAGATACGCAGTATTTT
.	TRBV28	.	TRBJ2-7	CASVPGGTGRYEQYF	TGTGCCAGTGTCCCGGGAGGGACAGGGCGCTACGAGCAGTACTTC
TRBD1	TRBV18	.	TRBJ1-2	CASSTGGSYGYTF	TGTGCCAGCTCAACAGGGGGATCCTATGGCTACACCTTC
.	TRBV10-3	.	TRBJ2-7	CAISGGDFISQWYEQYF	TGTGCCATCAGTGGGGGGGACTTCATTTCTCAATGGTACGAGCAGTACTTC
TRBD2	TRBV5-1	.	TRBJ2-7	CASSAAMGLADYYEQYF	TGCGCCAGCAGCGCTGCAATGGGACTAGCGGACTACTACGAGCAGTACTTC
TRBD1	TRBV25-1	.	TRBJ1-5	CASSATGTGSNQPQHF	TGTGCCAGCAGTGCGACCGGGACAGGGAGCAATCAGCCCCAGCATTTT
.	TRBV9	.	TRBJ1-3	CASSVVDSSGNTIYF	TGTGCCAGCAGCGTAGTAGACAGCTCTGGAAACACCATATATTTT
.	TRBV10-3	.	TRBJ2-1	CAISDSGTEQFF	TGTGCCATCAGTGACTCAGGGACTGAGCAGTTCTTC